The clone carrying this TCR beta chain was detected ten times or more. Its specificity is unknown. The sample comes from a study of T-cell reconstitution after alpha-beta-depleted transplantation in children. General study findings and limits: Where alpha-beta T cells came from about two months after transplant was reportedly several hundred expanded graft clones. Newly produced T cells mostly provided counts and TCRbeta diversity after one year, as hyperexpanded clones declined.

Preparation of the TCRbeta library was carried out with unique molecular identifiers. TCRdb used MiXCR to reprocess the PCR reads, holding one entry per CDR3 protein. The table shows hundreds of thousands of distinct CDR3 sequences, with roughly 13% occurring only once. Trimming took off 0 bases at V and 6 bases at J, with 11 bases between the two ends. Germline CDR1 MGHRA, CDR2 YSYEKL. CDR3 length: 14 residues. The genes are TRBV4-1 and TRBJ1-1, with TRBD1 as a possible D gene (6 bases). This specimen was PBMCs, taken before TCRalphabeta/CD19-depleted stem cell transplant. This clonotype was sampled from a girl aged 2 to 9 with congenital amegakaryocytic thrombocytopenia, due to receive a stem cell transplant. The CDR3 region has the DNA TGCGCCAGCAGCCAAGACGGGACATTTGCTGAAGCTTTCTTT. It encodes CASSQDGTFAEAFF.